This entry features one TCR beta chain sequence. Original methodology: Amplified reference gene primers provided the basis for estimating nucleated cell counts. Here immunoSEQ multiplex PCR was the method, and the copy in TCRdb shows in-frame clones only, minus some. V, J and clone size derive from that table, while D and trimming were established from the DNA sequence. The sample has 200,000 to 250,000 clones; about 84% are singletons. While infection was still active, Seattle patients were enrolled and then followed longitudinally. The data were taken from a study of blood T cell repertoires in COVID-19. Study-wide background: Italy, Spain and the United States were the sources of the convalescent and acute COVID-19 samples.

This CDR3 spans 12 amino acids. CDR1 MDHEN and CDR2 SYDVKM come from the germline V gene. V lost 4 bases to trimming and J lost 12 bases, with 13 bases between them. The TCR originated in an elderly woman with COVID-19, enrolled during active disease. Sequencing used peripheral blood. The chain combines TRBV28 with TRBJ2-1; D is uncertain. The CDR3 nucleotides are TGTGCCAGCAGTTCCACCAACTACGGGCAGTTCTTC. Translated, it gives CASSSTNYGQFF.